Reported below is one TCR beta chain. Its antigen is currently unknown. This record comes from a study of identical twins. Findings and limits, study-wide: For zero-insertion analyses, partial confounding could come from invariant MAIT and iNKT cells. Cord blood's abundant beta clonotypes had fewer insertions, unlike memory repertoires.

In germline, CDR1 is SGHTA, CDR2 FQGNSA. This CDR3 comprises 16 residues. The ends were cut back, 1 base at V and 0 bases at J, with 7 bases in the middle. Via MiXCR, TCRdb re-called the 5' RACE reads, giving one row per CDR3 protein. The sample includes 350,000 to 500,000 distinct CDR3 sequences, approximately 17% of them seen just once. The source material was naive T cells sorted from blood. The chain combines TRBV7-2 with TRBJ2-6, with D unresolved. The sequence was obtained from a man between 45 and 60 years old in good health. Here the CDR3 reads CASSLVVNSGANVLTF. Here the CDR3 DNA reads TGTGCCAGCAGCTTAGTTGTGAACTCTGGGGCCAACGTCCTGACTTTC.